These T cell receptor beta chains were read from a single sample in a study of blood T cell repertoires in COVID-19. The method was immunoSEQ multiplex PCR; TCRdb's version includes in-frame clones alone and lacks a portion of them. The sample lists about 80,000 clones, less than 85% seen once, with about 15% in the top ten. The sequenced sample was peripheral blood. These receptors were obtained from a man aged 65 to 79 with active or convalescent COVID-19. Both conserved end residues are part of each CDR3. The order of the fields is D gene, V gene, J gene, clone size, CDR3 DNA, CDR3 protein. The D gene is left open where the match is weak. Expanded clones get a size class; other rows say once, few or many, or leave the size out.

d_call: TRBD1; v_call: TRBV30; j_call: TRBJ1-2; clone_size: -; cdr3_nt: TGTGCCTGGAGACAGGGGGGCCATGGCTACACCTTC; cdr3_aa: CAWRQGGHGYTF
d_call: -; v_call: TRBV5-1; j_call: TRBJ2-5; clone_size: -; cdr3_nt: TGCGCCAGCAGCTTGGCCGGAGCGGAAGAGACCCAGTACTTC; cdr3_aa: CASSLAGAEETQYF
d_call: -; v_call: TRBV11-2; j_call: TRBJ1-2; clone_size: -; cdr3_nt: TGTGCCAGCAGCTTAGGGGCAAACTATGGCTACACCTTC; cdr3_aa: CASSLGANYGYTF
d_call: -; v_call: TRBV28; j_call: TRBJ1-2; clone_size: -; cdr3_nt: TGTGCCAGCAGTTTCCCAGGGTATGGCGGCTACACCTTC; cdr3_aa: CASSFPGYGGYTF
d_call: TRBD2; v_call: TRBV5-4; j_call: TRBJ2-2; clone_size: medium-sized; cdr3_nt: TGTGCCAGCAGAACGGGACTAGCGGGGGGGAACACCGGGGAGCTGTTTTTT; cdr3_aa: CASRTGLAGGNTGELFF
d_call: TRBD1; v_call: TRBV10-3; j_call: TRBJ2-3; clone_size: -; cdr3_nt: TGTGCCAGTGAACAGGGGTCCGGCTCAGATACGCAGTATTTT; cdr3_aa: CASEQGSGSDTQYF
d_call: TRBD1; v_call: TRBV14; j_call: TRBJ2-5; clone_size: -; cdr3_nt: TGTGCCAGCAGCCTAGACAGGGGGCGCTGGGAGACCCAGTACTTC; cdr3_aa: CASSLDRGRWETQYF
d_call: -; v_call: TRBV29-1; j_call: TRBJ2-6; clone_size: -; cdr3_nt: TGCAGCGTTGAAGTTACTGGGGCCAACGTCCTGACTTTC; cdr3_aa: CSVEVTGANVLTF
d_call: -; v_call: TRBV19; j_call: TRBJ2-3; clone_size: -; cdr3_nt: TGTGCCAGTCAGTCAACAGTTAGCACAGATACGCAGTATTTT; cdr3_aa: CASQSTVSTDTQYF
d_call: TRBD1; v_call: TRBV6-6; j_call: TRBJ1-3; clone_size: few; cdr3_nt: TGTGCCAGCAGTTACTCCCGACAGGGGTCAAACACCATATATTTT; cdr3_aa: CASSYSRQGSNTIYF
d_call: -; v_call: TRBV11-3; j_call: TRBJ1-1; clone_size: -; cdr3_nt: TGTGCCAGCAGCGAGAACAGCGGTACAAGGGCTTTCTTT; cdr3_aa: CASSENSGTRAFF
d_call: TRBD1; v_call: TRBV7-9; j_call: TRBJ2-3; clone_size: -; cdr3_nt: TGTGCCAGCAGCCTTCGTCGGGACAGGGATGGTACGCAGTATTTT; cdr3_aa: CASSLRRDRDGTQYF
d_call: -; v_call: TRBV5-4; j_call: TRBJ1-1; clone_size: -; cdr3_nt: TGTGCCAGCAGCTTGCAACCCGTACGCGGCCAAGCTTTCTTT; cdr3_aa: CASSLQPVRGQAFF
d_call: TRBD1; v_call: TRBV13; j_call: TRBJ1-6; clone_size: -; cdr3_nt: TGTGCCAGCAGCCGGTTGGGACAGGGAAATAATTCACCCCTCCACTTT; cdr3_aa: CASSRLGQGNNSPLHF
d_call: TRBD2; v_call: TRBV30; j_call: TRBJ2-1; clone_size: -; cdr3_nt: TGTGCCTGGAGTCGGGGGGGCGGTGAGCAGTTCTTC; cdr3_aa: CAWSRGGGEQFF
d_call: TRBD2; v_call: TRBV9; j_call: TRBJ2-3; clone_size: many; cdr3_nt: TGTGCCAGCAGCGTAGGCGGGGGGGTAACCGGAGATACGCAGTATTTT; cdr3_aa: CASSVGGGVTGDTQYF
d_call: -; v_call: TRBV19; j_call: TRBJ1-2; clone_size: -; cdr3_nt: TGTGCCAGTTCGAACTATGGCTACACCTTC; cdr3_aa: CASSNYGYTF
d_call: TRBD1; v_call: TRBV10-1; j_call: TRBJ2-5; clone_size: -; cdr3_nt: TGCGCCAGCAGTGAGGATAGCAGGGGGCTGAGAGAGACCCAGTACTTC; cdr3_aa: CASSEDSRGLRETQYF
d_call: -; v_call: TRBV10-3; j_call: TRBJ2-5; clone_size: -; cdr3_nt: TGTGCCATCAGTGAGTCGCTTGGGCAGGGGGAGACCCAGTACTTC; cdr3_aa: CAISESLGQGETQYF
d_call: TRBD1; v_call: TRBV29-1; j_call: TRBJ1-2; clone_size: few; cdr3_nt: TGCAGCGCGGACAGGCGGGGGTTCGTTGGCTACACCTTC; cdr3_aa: CSADRRGFVGYTF
d_call: TRBD1; v_call: TRBV7-8; j_call: TRBJ2-5; clone_size: few; cdr3_nt: TGTGCCAGCAGCCCCCGACCGGGACAGCACCAAGAGACCCAGTACTTC; cdr3_aa: CASSPRPGQHQETQYF
d_call: TRBD1; v_call: TRBV19; j_call: TRBJ1-6; clone_size: -; cdr3_nt: TGTGCCAGTAGGAACCCGGACAGGACTTATAATTCACCCCTCCACTTT; cdr3_aa: CASRNPDRTYNSPLHF
d_call: -; v_call: TRBV6-5; j_call: TRBJ2-3; clone_size: -; cdr3_nt: TGTGCCAGCAGTTACTCCGGGTCAGATACGCAGTATTTT; cdr3_aa: CASSYSGSDTQYF
d_call: -; v_call: TRBV5-1; j_call: TRBJ1-6; clone_size: few; cdr3_nt: TGCGCCAGCAGCTTGGCGGGTAGCACGAGCTCCTATAATTCACCCCTCCACTTT; cdr3_aa: CASSLAGSTSSYNSPLHF
d_call: -; v_call: TRBV6-5; j_call: TRBJ2-7; clone_size: -; cdr3_nt: TGTGCCAGCAGGCCGGACAGCTCCTACGAGCAGTACTTC; cdr3_aa: CASRPDSSYEQYF
d_call: -; v_call: TRBV6-5; j_call: TRBJ2-2; clone_size: -; cdr3_nt: TGTGCCAGCAGGAGAACCGGGGAGCTGTTTTTT; cdr3_aa: CASRRTGELFF
d_call: TRBD2; v_call: TRBV6-5; j_call: TRBJ2-1; clone_size: -; cdr3_nt: TGTGCCAGCAGGCGCGGACTAGCCTACAATGAGCAGTTCTTC; cdr3_aa: CASRRGLAYNEQFF
d_call: TRBD1; v_call: TRBV7-9; j_call: TRBJ2-7; clone_size: -; cdr3_nt: TGTGCCAGCAGCCCGGGCCTGGACAGGGCTTTGGAGCAGTACTTC; cdr3_aa: CASSPGLDRALEQYF
d_call: TRBD2; v_call: TRBV5-1; j_call: TRBJ2-5; clone_size: -; cdr3_nt: TGCGCCAGCAGCTTCGGTGGGGGGGTCGAAGAGACCCAGTACTTC; cdr3_aa: CASSFGGGVEETQYF
d_call: -; v_call: TRBV27; j_call: TRBJ1-6; clone_size: -; cdr3_nt: TGTGCCAGCAGCTTGGGGAGATCCTATAATTCACCCCTCCACTTT; cdr3_aa: CASSLGRSYNSPLHF
d_call: TRBD1; v_call: TRBV3-1/TRBV3-2; j_call: TRBJ1-5; clone_size: -; cdr3_nt: TGTGCCAGCAGCCTCCGGACAGGTTCGAATCAGCCCCAGCATTTT; cdr3_aa: CASSLRTGSNQPQHF
d_call: -; v_call: TRBV29-1; j_call: TRBJ2-7; clone_size: -; cdr3_nt: TGCAGCGTTGCTCCGGTCTACGAGCAGTACTTC; cdr3_aa: CSVAPVYEQYF
d_call: TRBD2; v_call: TRBV5-1; j_call: TRBJ2-3; clone_size: -; cdr3_nt: TGCGCCAGCAGCTTGCTAGCGGACACAGATACGCAGTATTTT; cdr3_aa: CASSLLADTDTQYF
d_call: TRBD2; v_call: TRBV2; j_call: TRBJ2-2; clone_size: -; cdr3_nt: TGTGCCAGCAAGTGGACTAGCGTGAACACCGGGGAGCTGTTTTTT; cdr3_aa: CASKWTSVNTGELFF
d_call: -; v_call: TRBV19; j_call: TRBJ2-7; clone_size: -; cdr3_nt: TGTGCCAGTACCACCCAGAGGGGGGGCGAGCAGTACTTC; cdr3_aa: CASTTQRGGEQYF
d_call: -; v_call: TRBV24-1; j_call: TRBJ2-1; clone_size: -; cdr3_nt: TGTGCCACCAGTGGCGTCTTAGGGGTGAATGAGCAGTTCTTC; cdr3_aa: CATSGVLGVNEQFF
d_call: -; v_call: TRBV10-1; j_call: TRBJ2-2; clone_size: -; cdr3_nt: TGCGCCAGCAGTGAGGGAGGTTCTTCCGGGGAGCTGTTTTTT; cdr3_aa: CASSEGGSSGELFF
d_call: TRBD2; v_call: TRBV20-1; j_call: TRBJ2-3; clone_size: few; cdr3_nt: TGCAGTGCTAGTCGGTCGGGGGGGCGGACAGATACGCAGTATTTT; cdr3_aa: CSASRSGGRTDTQYF
d_call: TRBD1; v_call: TRBV28; j_call: TRBJ1-2; clone_size: few; cdr3_nt: TGTGCCAGCGGAGGGACAGGTCGGTACTATGGCTACACCTTC; cdr3_aa: CASGGTGRYYGYTF
d_call: TRBD1; v_call: TRBV5-1; j_call: TRBJ1-1; clone_size: -; cdr3_nt: TGCGCCAGCAGCTTGGGGGACAGGGGAACTGAAGCTTTCTTT; cdr3_aa: CASSLGDRGTEAFF
d_call: -; v_call: TRBV2; j_call: TRBJ1-3; clone_size: -; cdr3_nt: TGTGCCAGCAGCACAGGATACTCTGGAAACACCATATATTTT; cdr3_aa: CASSTGYSGNTIYF
d_call: -; v_call: TRBV19; j_call: TRBJ1-3; clone_size: -; cdr3_nt: TGTGCCAGTAAGCCGGTTTACTCTGGAAACACCATATATTTT; cdr3_aa: CASKPVYSGNTIYF
d_call: TRBD2; v_call: TRBV6-2/TRBV6-3; j_call: TRBJ2-3; clone_size: -; cdr3_nt: TGTGCCAGCAGTTACTCGATGGGCGGGGGGATAGATACGCAGTATTTT; cdr3_aa: CASSYSMGGGIDTQYF
d_call: -; v_call: TRBV6-1; j_call: TRBJ1-2; clone_size: -; cdr3_nt: TGTGCCAGCAGTGAGGAGGACAGCGGCGGTGGCTACACCTTC; cdr3_aa: CASSEEDSGGGYTF
d_call: TRBD1; v_call: TRBV19; j_call: TRBJ2-2; clone_size: once; cdr3_nt: TGTGCCAGTAGGGGGACAGGGAACACCGGGGAGCTGTTTTTT; cdr3_aa: CASRGTGNTGELFF
d_call: -; v_call: TRBV5-1; j_call: TRBJ2-2; clone_size: -; cdr3_nt: TGCGCCAGCAGCTTGGCGGTCACCGGGGAGCTGTTTTTT; cdr3_aa: CASSLAVTGELFF
d_call: -; v_call: TRBV28; j_call: TRBJ2-1; clone_size: -; cdr3_nt: TGTGCCAGCAGGGGGACACAGAGGGCGTTCTTC; cdr3_aa: CASRGTQRAFF
d_call: -; v_call: TRBV7-3; j_call: TRBJ1-1; clone_size: few; cdr3_nt: TGTGCCAGCGCGGCGTCAGTGAACACTGAAGCTTTCTTT; cdr3_aa: CASAASVNTEAFF
d_call: TRBD1; v_call: TRBV6-6; j_call: TRBJ2-5; clone_size: -; cdr3_nt: TGTGCCAGCAGTTACGGGACAGGGCAAGAGACCCAGTACTTC; cdr3_aa: CASSYGTGQETQYF
d_call: -; v_call: TRBV15; j_call: TRBJ1-4; clone_size: -; cdr3_nt: TGTGCCACCAGCAGGGACATAATTGAAGAAAAACTGTTTTTT; cdr3_aa: CATSRDIIEEKLFF
d_call: -; v_call: TRBV4-2; j_call: TRBJ2-1; clone_size: few; cdr3_nt: TGTGCCAGCAGCCAAGTGAGGATGGGCGGGGACTCCTACAATGAGCAGTTCTTC; cdr3_aa: CASSQVRMGGDSYNEQFF
d_call: -; v_call: TRBV29-1; j_call: TRBJ2-7; clone_size: -; cdr3_nt: TGCAGCGCGAGGGAGTATGAGCAGTACTTC; cdr3_aa: CSAREYEQYF
d_call: TRBD1; v_call: TRBV6-5; j_call: TRBJ1-2; clone_size: -; cdr3_nt: TGTGCCAGCAGTTCTGGACAGGGGGCGAGGTATGGCTACACCTTC; cdr3_aa: CASSSGQGARYGYTF
d_call: TRBD2; v_call: TRBV7-8; j_call: TRBJ2-5; clone_size: -; cdr3_nt: TGTGCCAGCAGCTTATTGCGGGGGTACCAAGAGACCCAGTACTTC; cdr3_aa: CASSLLRGYQETQYF
d_call: -; v_call: TRBV11-2; j_call: TRBJ2-5; clone_size: -; cdr3_nt: TGTGCCAGCAGCTTCTTCCAGGGAGAGACCCAGTACTTC; cdr3_aa: CASSFFQGETQYF
d_call: -; v_call: TRBV19; j_call: TRBJ2-7; clone_size: -; cdr3_nt: TGTGCCAGTATGAGCGCGGGGTCCTACGAGCAGTACTTC; cdr3_aa: CASMSAGSYEQYF
d_call: TRBD1; v_call: TRBV30; j_call: TRBJ2-4; clone_size: -; cdr3_nt: TGTGCCTCTGAGGGACAGGAAAACATTCAGTACTTC; cdr3_aa: CASEGQENIQYF
d_call: TRBD1; v_call: TRBV5-4; j_call: TRBJ1-2; clone_size: -; cdr3_nt: TGTGCCAGCAGCTCCGACAGGGGGTGGAGTGGCTACACCTTC; cdr3_aa: CASSSDRGWSGYTF
d_call: -; v_call: TRBV24-1; j_call: TRBJ2-3; clone_size: -; cdr3_nt: TGTGCCACCAGTGATTTTGGGGGGATCACAGATACGCAGTATTTT; cdr3_aa: CATSDFGGITDTQYF